This T cell receptor (beta chain) was captured by sequencing in a study of memory CD4+ T cells and cytomegalovirus serostatus (dated by TCRdb to between 2017 and 2020). Some background on the complete study: The 33 healthy Belgian adults in the cohort included 9 who were CMV seropositive and approximately 25 who were CMV seronegative. CD4+ memory TCRbeta repertoires of a Belgian cohort with known cytomegalovirus serostatus were sequenced in order to replicate a published TCR-based CMV serostatus classifier.

The CDR3 runs 15 amino acids, cysteine and phenylalanine included. Only CDR3 DNA remains: 45 bases, in frame from the first base. Via the germline V gene, CDR1 is SGDLS and CDR2 YYNGEE. The trim is 4 bases for V and 9 bases for J, with a gap of 20 bases between the germline ends. A FACSAria II was used to sort memory CD4+ T cells, defined as single viable CD3+CD4+CD8-CD45RO+ cells. CMV serostatus was determined with a Roche Elecsys assay detecting serum IgG against CMV pp150, pp28, p38 and p52. After thawing, total CD4+ T cells were enriched by positive selection with CD4 magnetic microbeads. The samples came from a different study that was designed specifically to examine the CD4+ T cell memory repertoire. Following standard operating procedures, peripheral blood mononuclear cells were isolated and cryopreserved, while serum was kept at -80 degrees C. The staining used CD3-PerCP (BW264/56), CD4-APC (RPA-T4), CD45RO-PE (UCHT1) and CD8-Pacific Orange (3B5) antibodies, and Sytox blue was used to exclude non-viable cells.

To note about this clone: Its antigen remains unidentified. Base quality data are lacking; no much larger clone is found one base away.

Study-wide findings and limitations: CMV serostatus prediction reached a median bootstrapped AUC of 0.95 with the original framework and roughly 0.9 with a US-trained random forest. Results were interpreted as suggesting that the CMV-associated TCR signature is largely present in the CD4+ memory repertoire. Only CD4+CD45RO+ memory cells were sequenced, unlike the original study, which covered naive and memory CD4+ and CD8+ populations. Of around 160 previously reported CMV-associated TCRbeta sequences, approximately 70 appeared in the CD4+ memory repertoires, each in one to five individuals. A median bootstrapped AUC of 0.95 with a 95% CI of 0.76-1.00 was achieved on the Belgian cohort by the original-framework classifier.

Genomic DNA was extracted from sorted cells with the Quick-DNA Microprep Kit. TCRbeta DNA was amplified with the immunoSEQ hsTCRbeta kit following the manufacturer's protocol. An Illumina MiSeq instrument was used to sequence the TCRbeta libraries. As for how the authors treated the data: Once out-of-frame sequences had been removed, 2,204,828 distinct TCRbeta sequences were left, which works out to an average of around 67,000 per individual. Two values were used to score each individual: the count of about 150 previously reported CMV-associated TCRbeta sequences and the total count of productive distinct TCRbeta sequences. A beta-binomial model was reimplemented in Python, and random forests from scikit-learn, run with default parameters, were trained on data from the US cohort. Classifier performance on the Belgian cohort was reported as the median AUC with percentile confidence intervals calculated over 10,000 bootstrap iterations. TCRdb holds this immuneACCESS table with in-frame rearrangements only. Some clones are missing; in checked studies, unresolved V genes explain under half, and the rest has no known cause. D and trimming were read from the DNA, whereas the V and J calls and clone size are those reported in that table. Present in this sample are about 100,000 clones, about four fifths of which were seen just once. Clones ranked in the top ten supply 3.6% of the sample.

This receptor was identified in an adult in good health and CMV-seropositive. The material sequenced was memory CD4+ T cells from blood. Recombination linked TRBV9 to TRBJ2-1; the D region possibly corresponds to TRBD2 (6 bases align). Here the CDR3 is given as CASSPPGLSLGEQFF. The nucleotide sequence reads as follows: TGTGCCAGCAGCCCCCCCGGACTAAGCTTAGGTGAGCAGTTCTTC.